The clone carrying this T cell receptor beta chain was counted at least ten times. The antigen remains unidentified. These data belong to a study of regulatory T cells in long-lasting Graves disease. General study findings and limits: Those with persistent Graves' had less TCR diversity than newly diagnosed patients. Few sampled subjects may have lowered accuracy.

V lost 6 bases to trimming and J lost 2 bases; unmatched junction nucleotides: 4. Germline V gene lookup returns CDR1 MNHNS and CDR2 SASEGT. This CDR3 comprises 16 residues. The time point denotes: newly diagnosed GD, antithyroid drugs for less than 3 months. Generation of the TCR library employed RNA extracted from PBMCs. CDR3-region Arm-PCR and iRepertoire HTBI primers produced the TCR beta libraries. MiXCR, applied by TCRdb to the multiplex PCR reads, yields one record per CDR3 protein. This table has about 300,000 distinct CDR3 sequences, 18% appearing once. This chain uses TRBV6-1 with TRBJ2-6; 10 bases match TRBD1. This TCR was sampled from a female donor with Graves disease. The specimen comprised peripheral blood mononuclear cells (PBMCs), sampled at new diagnosis, from a patient treated with antithyroid drugs. The DNA for the CDR3 is TGTGCCAGCAGCCGGGACAGGGGAACTGGGGCCAACGTCCTGACTTTC. Translation gives CASSRDRGTGANVLTF.